The next 15 T cell receptor beta chains were all read from a single sample in a study of CD8 T cells in ankylosing spondylitis. One entry per CDR3 protein results from TCRdb running MiXCR on the 5' RACE reads. The data show nearly 350,000 distinct CDR3 sequences, about 15% seen once. Sequences were obtained from blood, either unsorted or a sorted T cell fraction (not recorded which). The receptor source for this set is a male donor with ankylosing spondylitis or in good health (not recorded which).

This clonotype has a handful of counts. J is TRBJ2-2 and V is TRBV7-7; 10 positions match TRBD2. Germline V gene data show CDR1 as SSHAT and CDR2 as FNYEAQ (reference sequence). This CDR3 is 15 amino acids long. The V gene end was trimmed by 6 bases and the J gene end by 8 bases; junction bases not matched to a gene: 9. In DNA form, the CDR3 reads TGTGCCAGCAGTCAACTAGCGGGGACGGTGGGGGAGCTGTTTTTT. It codes for CASSQLAGTVGELFF.

This clonotype showed up just a few times. The J gene is TRBJ2-1, the V gene TRBV11-2, with 11 bases matching TRBD2. V gave up 9 bases and J gave up 8 bases; unmatched junction bases: 3. The CDR3 is made up of 12 amino acids. CDR1 is SGHAT and CDR2 is FQNNGV in the germline V gene. The CDR3 region is CASLAGGDEQFF. The CDR3 DNA reads TGTGCCAGTTTAGCGGGGGGGGATGAGCAGTTCTTC. The full variable domain, its missing parts supplied by reference TRBV11-2 and TRBJ2-1, is EAGVAQSPRYKIIEKRQSVAFWCNPISGHATLYWYQQILGQGPKLLIQFQNNGVVDDSQLPKDRFSAERLKGVDSTLKIQPAKLEDSAVYLCASLAGGDEQFFGPGTRLTVL.

This chain links TRBV28 with TRBJ1-2, with D hard to call. Trimming removed 5 bases from V and 5 bases from J, with 9 bases in between. The CDR3 runs 12 residues. The germline V gene has CDR1 MDHEN and CDR2 SYDVKM. CDR3 nucleotide sequence: TGTGCCAGCAGTCCCCGGCAGTATGGCTACACCTTC. This translates into CASSPRQYGYTF.

This clonotype was seen more than once but under ten times. The chain recombines TRBV5-1 with TRBJ1-5; D remains ambiguous. Germline CDR1 SGHRS, CDR2 YFSETQ. The CDR3 has 14 residues. V was cut by 0 bases and J by 9 bases, with 13 bases left in between. The CDR3 protein is CASSLDGRSGPQHF. In DNA, the CDR3 is TGCGCCAGCAGCTTGGATGGCCGAAGTGGGCCCCAGCATTTT. The variable domain in full, with the rest retrieved from reference TRBV5-1 and TRBJ1-5, is KAGVTQTPRYLIKTRGQQVTLSCSPISGHRSVSWYQQTPGQGLQFLFEYFSETQRNKGNFPGRFSGRQFSNSRSEMNVSTLELGDSALYLCASSLDGRSGPQHFGDGTRLSIL.

J is TRBJ2-2 and V is TRBV7-2, with TRBD2 identical over 7 bases. V lost 5 bases to trimming and J lost 6 bases; unmatched junction nucleotides: 12. Germline V gene lookup returns CDR1 SGHTA and CDR2 FQGNSA. The CDR3 sequence is 16 residues long. CDR3 residues: CASSPWTRGSPGELFF. The CDR3 nucleotides read TGTGCCAGCAGCCCATGGACTAGAGGATCGCCCGGGGAGCTGTTTTTT. The variable domain in full, with the rest retrieved from reference TRBV7-2 and TRBJ2-2, is GAGVSQSPSNKVTEKGKDVELRCDPISGHTALYWYRQSLGQGLEFLIYFQGNSAPDKSGLPSDRFSAERTGGSVSTLTIQRTQQEDSAVYLCASSPWTRGSPGELFFGEGSRLTVL.

This chain connects TRBV5-1 to TRBJ2-2; D is ambiguous. V dropped 4 bases and J dropped 10 bases, with 14 bases sitting between them. This CDR3 contains 13 residues. The V gene's germline CDR1 is SGHRS and CDR2 YFSETQ. As DNA, the CDR3 is TGCGCCAGCAGCCTGGACGGACCGGCGGAGCTGTTTTTT. It translates to CASSLDGPAELFF.

The gene calls are TRBV20-1 and TRBJ2-1; TRBD1 aligns across 7 bases. Germline V gene lookup returns CDR1 DFQATT and CDR2 SNEGSKA (reference sequence). The CDR3 sequence is 13 residues long. The ends lost 5 bases at V and 3 bases at J; junction bases unmatched: 4. The CDR3 protein is CSAARDSYNEQFF. CDR3 DNA sequence: TGCAGTGCTGCCCGGGACAGCTACAATGAGCAGTTCTTC.

This clonotype has ten or more counts. The chain is built from TRBV12-3 or TRBV12-4 and TRBJ2-7; D might be TRBD1 (6 bases). This CDR3 is built from 12 residues. V dropped 6 bases and J dropped 4 bases, with 10 bases sitting between them. The CDR3 DNA is TGTGCCAGCAGCCCAGGACAGTACGAGCAGTACTTC. Translating it yields CASSPGQYEQYF.

The V and J genes are TRBV5-1 and TRBJ2-2; weak D call: TRBD1 (6 bases). The CDR3 contains 15 residues. Trimming cost V 1 base and J 3 bases, with 10 bases left between them. Per the germline V gene, CDR1 is SGHRS and CDR2 is YFSETQ. The CDR3 region has the DNA TGCGCCAGCAGCTTGAAGGCAGGGGACACCGGGGAGCTGTTTTTT. This sequence encodes CASSLKAGDTGELFF. Full variable domain (missing parts from reference TRBV5-1 and TRBJ2-2): KAGVTQTPRYLIKTRGQQVTLSCSPISGHRSVSWYQQTPGQGLQFLFEYFSETQRNKGNFPGRFSGRQFSNSRSEMNVSTLELGDSALYLCASSLKAGDTGELFFGEGSRLTVL.

This clonotype was counted at least ten times. The chain carries TRBV12-3 or TRBV12-4 and TRBJ1-3; no clear D. The CDR3 consists of 14 residues. The V gene lost 3 bases and the J gene lost 4 bases, with 10 bases spanning the gap. The CDR3 region is CASSLWSSGNTIYF. The CDR3 nucleotides read TGTGCCAGCAGTTTGTGGAGTTCGGGAAACACCATATATTTT.

The CDR3 reads CASSYGSGGAPDTQYF. CDR3 DNA sequence: TGTGCCAGCAGTTACGGTAGCGGGGGGGCCCCAGATACGCAGTATTTT. This sequence joins TRBV6-5 and TRBJ2-3, with TRBD2 matching over 11 bases. The CDR3 loop spans 16 amino acids. Germline trimming cut 2 bases from V and 4 bases from J; bases unmatched to any gene: 5. Germline values: CDR1 MNHEY, CDR2 SVGAGI.

The table lists this clonotype with a few counts. The V and J genes are TRBV10-2 and TRBJ1-1, with a weak D call TRBD1 (5 bases). Trimming removed 6 bases from V and 0 bases from J, with 11 bases in between. CDR1 and CDR2 (germline): WSHSY, SAAADI. The CDR3 is 14 amino acids. CDR3 in DNA: TGCGCCAGCAGCCAAGGGGTCATGAACACTGAAGCTTTCTTT. Protein: CASSQGVMNTEAFF.

The chain is built from TRBV24-1 and TRBJ2-3, with D possibly being TRBD1 (6 bases). Germline V gives CDR1 KGHDR, CDR2 SFDVKD. Deletions cut 9 bases from V and 3 bases from J, with 12 bases between. The CDR3 extends over 13 amino acids. As DNA, the CDR3 is TGTGCCACCGGGGGCGGAAAAACAGATACGCAGTATTTT. Translating it yields CATGGGKTDTQYF.

This clonotype was counted once. The rearrangement uses TRBV6-1 and TRBJ2-1; possibly TRBD1 for D (6 bases). CDR1 and CDR2 (germline): MNHNS, SASEGT. V was pared by 0 bases and J by 3 bases, with 6 bases between. The CDR3 consists of 14 residues. As DNA, the CDR3 is TGTGCCAGCAGTGAAGCAGGGGGCTACAATGAGCAGTTCTTC. Its translation: CASSEAGGYNEQFF.

This chain links TRBV19 with TRBJ1-2; 9 bases match TRBD1. V shed 7 bases and J 4 bases; nucleotides not matched to a gene: 7. Germline lookup yields CDR1 LNHDA and CDR2 SQIVND (reference sequence). CDR3 length: 14 residues. The CDR3 protein is CASTAVDRGYGYTF. In DNA, the CDR3 is TGTGCCAGTACCGCTGTGGACAGGGGCTATGGCTACACCTTC.